This TCR beta chain comes out of a study of OX40 agonist ivuxolimab in advanced cancers. With respect to the entire study: Ivuxolimab was a fully human IgG2 agonistic monoclonal antibody targeting the costimulatory receptor OX40 (CD134). Intravenous ivuxolimab was administered to patients every 2 weeks at six dose levels: 0.01, 0.1, 0.3, 1.5, 3 and 10 mg/kg. Of the roughly 53 patients in dose escalation, approximately 20 had hepatocellular carcinoma, roughly 15 had melanoma, 9 had renal cell carcinoma and 9 had head and neck cancer. In the dose-escalation cohort, 82.7% of patients were male, and the mean age was approximately 60 years, with a range of about 23 to 85. Patients were allowed to have had prior anti-PD-1, anti-PD-L1 or anti-CTLA-4 therapy, and around 40% of the dose-escalation patients had previously received checkpoint inhibitors. Partial responses occurred in three dose-escalation patients: two with cutaneous melanoma and one with hepatocellular carcinoma. Peripheral TCRbeta sequencing was intended to test whether TCR sequence diversity was altered and clonal T-cell expansion was caused by ivuxolimab. The paper reports the monotherapy dose-escalation portion (N of about 50 patients) of the phase I ivuxolimab trial.

Trimming removed 4 bases from V and 5 bases from J; the gene matches leave 23 bases unexplained. CDR1 and CDR2, looked up from the germline V gene, are SGHRS and YFSETQ. The CDR3, cysteine through phenylalanine, is 21 amino acids long. Only the CDR3 DNA is retained, 63 bases long and in frame from the first base. The trial excluded patients who had a history of autoimmune disease or who were on systemic immunosuppression. Peripheral blood for TCR sequencing was collected from all dose cohorts at baseline, on cycle 4 day 1, and on cycle 7 day 1. The samples were taken from a phase I, first-in-human, multicenter, open-label dose-escalation trial of ivuxolimab. Adults with locally advanced or metastatic melanoma, renal cell, hepatocellular, or head and neck squamous cell carcinoma were enrolled in the trial. CD4+ and CD8+ T cells were sorted separately from peripheral blood before TCR sequencing. Genomic DNA was extracted from sorted cells for sequencing of the TCRbeta CDR3 region. The immunoSEQ Assay was used for sequencing of TCRbeta CDR3 regions. TCRdb's version of the immuneACCESS table is confined to in-frame rearrangements and falls short of the full clone set. An unresolved V gene accounts for under half of the shortfall where checked; the remainder is of unknown origin. The sample profile shows tens of thousands of clones; over 60% of them were found once. The ten largest clones represent about 2.7% of the sample.

The investigation overall reported the following: At doses from 0.1 to 3.0 mg/kg, clonal expansion was seen in both CD4+ and CD8+ blood T cells between baseline and week 6. Low levels of normalized T-cell clonal expansion were also seen in some nonresponding patients. After ivuxolimab, CD8+ T cells had more expanded clones than CD4+ T cells on average. The antigen specificity of the clonally expanded peripheral T cells was not determined. Partial responders in the 0.1-3.0 mg/kg groups had among the lowest normalized peripheral clonal expansion, especially among CD8+ T cells.

Of note for this clone: The antigen it recognizes is unknown. No much larger clone exists at a distance of one base, and base qualities are not known.

The TCR was taken from an adult with an advanced solid tumor such as melanoma, head and neck, liver or kidney cancer. Recombination connected TRBV5-1 to TRBJ2-2, with 10 middle bases fitting TRBD2. The sequences come from CD4+ or CD8+ T cells sorted from blood, collected in a trial of the OX40 agonist ivuxolimab. The sequenced DNA is TGCGCCAGCAGCCGTAGTCTACGGGCTAGCGGGAGATCGGTTCGGACCGGGGAGCTGTTTTTT. This sequence encodes CASSRSLRASGRSVRTGELFF.